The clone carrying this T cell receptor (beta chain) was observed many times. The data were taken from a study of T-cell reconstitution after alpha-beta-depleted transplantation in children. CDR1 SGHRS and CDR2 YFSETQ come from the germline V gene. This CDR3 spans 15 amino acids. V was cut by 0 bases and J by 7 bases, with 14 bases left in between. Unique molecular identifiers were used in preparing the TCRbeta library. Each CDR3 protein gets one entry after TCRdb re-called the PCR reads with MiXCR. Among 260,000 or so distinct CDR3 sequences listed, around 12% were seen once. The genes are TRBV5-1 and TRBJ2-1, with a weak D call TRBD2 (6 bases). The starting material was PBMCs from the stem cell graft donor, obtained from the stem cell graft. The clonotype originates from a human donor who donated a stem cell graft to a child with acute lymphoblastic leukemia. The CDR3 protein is CASSLAIAAGNEQFF. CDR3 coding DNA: TGCGCCAGCAGCTTGGCAATAGCGGCAGGAAATGAGCAGTTCTTC.